This T cell receptor beta chain came from a study of T-cell reconstitution after alpha-beta-depleted transplantation in children. This clonotype occurred a few times. Germline V CDR1 and CDR2: MNHEY, SVGAGI. V dropped 4 bases and J dropped 2; count of bases not matched to a gene: 8. CDR3 length: 17 amino acids. Unique molecular identifiers were incorporated when the TCRbeta library was constructed. MiXCR, applied by TCRdb to the PCR reads, yields one record per CDR3 protein. The table includes approximately 210,000 distinct CDR3 sequences, roughly 15% detected once. The gene calls are TRBV6-5 and TRBJ2-4; 10 bases fit TRBD1. This specimen consisted of PBMCs from the stem cell graft donor, obtained from the stem cell graft. The source of this sequence is a human donor who donated a stem cell graft to a child with acute lymphoblastic leukemia. This CDR3 reads CASSSDRGLVSKNIQYF. The DNA for the CDR3 is TGTGCCAGCAGTTCCGACAGGGGGCTGGTGTCCAAAAACATTCAGTACTTC.